A few counts support the clone carrying this T cell receptor (beta chain). Antigen specificity is unknown. MiXCR, applied by TCRdb to the reads, yields one record per CDR3 protein. The sample contains some 590,000 distinct CDR3 sequences, about 39% of which appear only once. The record originates from a study of T cell repertoires in cytomegalovirus infection. Per germline, CDR1 MDHEN and CDR2 SYDVKM. Trimming cost V 5 bases and J 5 bases, with 18 bases left between them. This CDR3 spans 15 amino acids. Study results and caveats: Ex vivo, HLA-C-restricted CMV-specific TCR beta clonotypes prevailed over the rest of the response.

This sequence originates from a human donor in good health (CMV status not recorded). Some clones in this sample may be carry-over from other donors' samples. Source: cultured PBMCs, taken from culture after CMV antigen stimulation. The V and J genes are TRBV28 and TRBJ1-1; D not certain. The CDR3 sequence: CASSITVKGWTEAFF. For the CDR3, the DNA is TGTGCCAGCAGTATAACGGTGAAAGGGTGGACTGAAGCTTTCTTT. Full variable domain (remainder filled in from reference TRBV28 and TRBJ1-1): DVKVTQSSRYLVKRTGEKVFLECVQDMDHENMFWYRQDPGLGLRLIYFSYDVKMKEKGDIPEGYSVSREKKERFSLILESASTNQTSMYLCASSITVKGWTEAFFGQGTRLTVV.